The entry below describes one T cell receptor (beta chain). The data are from a study of T cell responses to AZD1222 COVID-19 vaccine. Libraries were prepared by immunoSEQ multiplex PCR; TCRdb keeps only in-frame clonotypes and omits some of them. The sample consists of 120,000 or so clones, roughly nine tenths of them appearing once. CDR3 length: 12 amino acids. V lost 6 bases and J lost 7; bases outside the gene matches: 2. Germline CDR1 and CDR2: LNHDA and SQIVND (reference sequence). The receptor was derived from an adult in good health. Sample: peripheral blood, taken on day 0 of AZD1222 vaccination. The chain combines TRBV19 with TRBJ1-4, with 7 bases matching TRBD1. As DNA, the CDR3 is TGTGCCAGTAGGGGGACAGTTGAAAAACTGTTTTTT. Translated: CASRGTVEKLFF.